This T cell receptor beta chain stems from a study of blood T cell repertoires in COVID-19. Whole-study context: There were acute and convalescent COVID-19 samples, and they came from the United States, Italy and Spain. The cDNA or gDNA used as material had been derived from T cells, B-cell-depleted T cells, or PBMCs.

In the study's own analysis: Reference gene primer amplification in the assay estimated nucleated cell counts. Here immunoSEQ multiplex PCR was the method, and the copy in TCRdb shows in-frame clones only, minus some. V, J and clone size were drawn from that table, and D and trimming were deduced from the DNA. Seen here are roughly 180,000 clones, roughly nine tenths observed once, and the top ten hold approximately 2.1%. This receptor was obtained from a man between 65 and 80 years old with active or convalescent COVID-19. The sequenced material came from peripheral blood.

CDR3 amino acids: CASSIVGGRGYEQYF. In nucleotides, the CDR3 is TGTGCCAGTAGTATAGTCGGCGGGAGAGGGTACGAGCAGTACTTC. V usage is TRBV19 and J usage is TRBJ2-7; 7 nucleotides align to TRBD2. Looked up from germline, CDR1 is LNHDA and CDR2 is SQIVND (reference sequence). J was trimmed by 4 bases and V by 1 base; bases with no gene match: 7. CDR3 length: 15 residues.